This entry concerns a single TCR beta chain. This specimen comes from a study of technical replicates of blood from a handful of donors. Generated by immunoSEQ multiplex PCR, the TCRdb table keeps only in-frame clones and is missing some. The sample includes about 70,000 clones, approximately 86% of them seen just once. Per the germline V gene, CDR1 is SNHLY and CDR2 is FYNNEI. V lost 0 bases, J lost 0 bases, and 9 bases lay in between. The CDR3 runs 17 residues. Input material: PBMCs. The receptor comes from a human donor in good health. Some clones in this sample may be carry-over from other donors' samples. This chain connects TRBV2 to TRBJ2-6; D may be TRBD1 (6 bases). The CDR3 nucleotides read TGTGCCAGCAGTGAAGCGAGGACAGCCTCTGGGGCCAACGTCCTGACTTTC. Amino acid sequence: CASSEARTASGANVLTF.